Listed below are T cell receptor beta chains from one sample, sequenced in a study of shared clonotypes between healthy human individuals. Produced via immunoSEQ multiplex PCR; TCRdb's table is partial and in-frame only. The profile covers 2 million to 2.5 million clones, with 90% to 95% appearing a single time and about 0.38% taken by the ten largest. Sequenced: naive CD4+ T cells from PBMCs. The origin of the receptors is a man aged 18 to 30 in good health. Some clones in this sample may be carry-over from other donors' samples. Each CDR3 is given with its conserved first and last residue. The D gene is left open where the match is weak. The size entry is marked missing in some rows and otherwise reads once, few, many or a size class.

clone size	J gene	V gene	D gene	CDR3 length	CDR3 protein	CDR3 DNA
NA	TRBJ1-2	TRBV6-1	NA	13	CASSAQPNYGYTF	TGTGCCAGCAGTGCTCAACCGAATTATGGCTACACCTTC
NA	TRBJ2-5	TRBV7-3	NA	13	CASSLTYQETQYF	TGTGCCAGCAGCCTTACGTACCAAGAGACCCAGTACTTC
NA	TRBJ2-5	TRBV10-3	NA	16	CAISPSKLVSQETQYF	TGTGCCATCAGCCCCAGCAAGCTAGTTTCCCAAGAGACCCAGTACTTC
NA	TRBJ1-1	TRBV19	TRBD1	14	CASSTARDREEAFF	TGTGCCAGTAGTACGGCCCGGGACAGGGAAGAAGCTTTCTTT
NA	TRBJ2-7	TRBV5-4	NA	15	CASSRLGHTSYEQYF	TGTGCCAGCAGCCGGCTAGGACATACTTCCTACGAGCAGTACTTC
NA	TRBJ2-7	TRBV7-9	NA	14	CASSLRANNYEQYF	TGTGCCAGCAGCTTGCGGGCGAACAACTACGAGCAGTACTTC
NA	TRBJ2-3	TRBV27	NA	15	CASSLRDGKESTQYF	TGTGCCAGCAGTTTAAGGGACGGTAAGGAGAGTACGCAGTATTTT
NA	TRBJ1-2	TRBV28	TRBD1	12	CASSPPGGGYTF	TGTGCCAGCAGTCCACCAGGGGGTGGCTACACCTTC
NA	TRBJ2-7	TRBV15	TRBD2	17	CATSRDSSGRVGSEQYF	TGTGCCACCAGCAGAGATTCCAGCGGGAGGGTAGGTTCCGAGCAGTACTTC
few	TRBJ2-4	TRBV7-9	NA	13	CASSSESKNIQYF	TGTGCCAGCAGTTCAGAGTCCAAAAACATTCAGTACTTC
NA	TRBJ1-4	TRBV5-1	NA	14	CASSLGTAGEKLFF	TGCGCCAGCAGCTTGGGGACGGCGGGAGAAAAACTGTTTTTT
NA	TRBJ2-5	TRBV28	TRBD1	14	CASSLLQGQETQYF	TGTGCCAGCAGTCTATTACAGGGGCAAGAGACCCAGTACTTC
NA	TRBJ1-2	TRBV4-1	NA	17	CASSQVRVAAFNYGYTF	TGCGCCAGCAGCCAAGTCCGGGTCGCAGCCTTTAACTATGGCTACACCTTC
NA	TRBJ1-2	TRBV10-3	TRBD1	15	CAISGGSGTGNGYTF	TGTGCCATCAGTGGGGGATCCGGGACAGGGAACGGCTACACCTTC
few	TRBJ2-1	TRBV5-1	NA	15	CASSLEGGSYNEQFF	TGCGCCAGCAGCTTGGAAGGGGGCTCCTACAATGAGCAGTTCTTC
NA	TRBJ2-6	TRBV11-1	NA	15	CASSLLGTGANVLTF	TGTGCCAGCAGCTTATTAGGGACCGGGGCCAACGTCCTGACTTTC
NA	TRBJ2-1	TRBV18	TRBD2	16	CASSPMTSGTYNEQFF	TGTGCCAGCTCACCAATGACTAGCGGAACCTACAATGAGCAGTTCTTC
NA	TRBJ1-6	TRBV28	TRBD1	15	CASSSQQGVGSPLHF	TGTGCCAGCAGTTCGCAACAGGGGGTAGGGTCACCCCTCCACTTT
NA	TRBJ1-2	TRBV19	TRBD1	15	CASSSYQGAPYGYTF	TGTGCCAGTAGTTCCTATCAGGGGGCTCCCTATGGCTACACCTTC
NA	TRBJ1-2	TRBV16	NA	14	CASSLSPGAYGYTF	TGTGCCAGCAGCCTATCGCCGGGGGCCTATGGCTACACCTTC
once	TRBJ2-7	TRBV30	NA	11	CAWSEQSEQYF	TGTGCCTGGAGTGAACAGAGCGAGCAGTACTTC
NA	TRBJ1-4	TRBV18	TRBD1	16	CASSPIGQGAPGKLFF	TGTGCCAGCTCACCAATCGGGCAGGGGGCCCCAGGAAAACTGTTTTTT
NA	TRBJ2-2	TRBV28	NA	14	CASSFQKNTGELFF	TGTGCCAGCAGTTTCCAGAAGAACACCGGGGAGCTGTTTTTT
NA	TRBJ2-5	TRBV6-6	NA	13	CASSSTIQETQYF	TGTGCCAGCAGTTCGACTATCCAAGAGACCCAGTACTTC
NA	TRBJ2-3	TRBV9	TRBD2	17	CASSVAATSGRTDTQYF	TGTGCCAGCAGCGTAGCTGCGACTAGCGGGAGAACAGATACGCAGTATTTT
few	TRBJ2-7	TRBV18	TRBD1	14	CASSPGTGHYEQYF	TGTGCCAGCTCCCCCGGGACAGGGCACTACGAGCAGTACTTC
NA	TRBJ2-7	TRBV11-3	NA	14	CASSLGVGPYEQYF	TGTGCCAGCAGCTTAGGGGTCGGACCCTACGAGCAGTACTTC
NA	TRBJ2-1	TRBV2	NA	16	CASSGSGAGSYNEQFF	TGTGCCAGCAGTGGGAGTGGGGCGGGATCTTACAATGAGCAGTTCTTC
once	TRBJ1-5	TRBV7-8	NA	17	CASSLLTPSSQLLKQHF	TGTGCCAGCAGCTTACTCACCCCATCTAGTCAGCTCCTTAAGCAGCATTTT
NA	TRBJ2-1	TRBV27	NA	12	CASSRKDTTEFF	TGTGCCAGCAGTCGAAAGGACACGACGGAGTTCTTC
NA	TRBJ2-1	TRBV10-3	TRBD2	20	CAISEPRLAGGYGSYNEQFF	TGTGCCATCAGTGAGCCGAGACTAGCGGGAGGATACGGCTCCTACAATGAGCAGTTCTTC
NA	TRBJ1-1	TRBV19	TRBD1	18	CASSISPWDRGRNAEAFF	TGTGCCAGTAGTATTTCCCCGTGGGACAGGGGGCGTAACGCTGAAGCTTTCTTT
NA	TRBJ2-1	TRBV28	NA	14	CASLRGRGYNEQFF	TGTGCCAGCCTCCGGGGCCGCGGCTACAATGAGCAGTTCTTC
NA	TRBJ1-4	TRBV5-5	NA	15	CASTILSRGIEKLFF	TGTGCCAGCACCATCTTGAGCAGGGGTATTGAAAAACTGTTTTTT
NA	TRBJ2-1	TRBV7-2	TRBD2	15	CASSSAGTSFNEQFF	TGTGCCAGCAGCTCAGCCGGGACTAGCTTCAATGAGCAGTTCTTC
few	TRBJ1-5	TRBV2	NA	13	CASSEEVDQPQHF	TGTGCCAGCAGTGAAGAGGTCGATCAGCCCCAGCATTTT
NA	TRBJ2-1	TRBV18	NA	14	CASSPGAADNEQFF	TGTGCCAGCTCACCAGGGGCTGCGGACAATGAGCAGTTCTTC
NA	TRBJ2-5	TRBV5-4	NA	15	CASRIVSAGDETQYF	TGTGCCAGCAGGATCGTTAGCGCCGGGGATGAGACCCAGTACTTC
NA	TRBJ1-2	TRBV6-5	NA	14	CASSSDGGRYGYTF	TGTGCCAGCAGCTCCGATGGGGGCCGCTATGGCTACACCTTC
NA	TRBJ2-7	TRBV6-6	NA	13	CASRNSGSYEQYF	TGTGCCAGCAGAAATAGCGGCTCCTACGAGCAGTACTTC
NA	TRBJ2-5	TRBV7-9	TRBD1	14	CASSSGTGQETQYF	TGTGCCAGCAGCTCTGGGACAGGGCAAGAGACCCAGTACTTC
NA	TRBJ1-5	TRBV28	TRBD1	19	CASSGGTGGRMWGNQPQHF	TGTGCCAGCAGCGGTGGGACAGGGGGACGGATGTGGGGCAATCAGCCCCAGCATTTT
NA	TRBJ1-2	TRBV9	NA	14	CATPRHLGGYGYTF	TGTGCCACCCCGAGACATCTGGGGGGCTATGGCTACACCTTC
NA	TRBJ2-7	TRBV19	TRBD1	15	CASSSRPGQNYEQYF	TGTGCCAGTTCTTCACGGCCGGGACAGAATTACGAGCAGTACTTC
once	TRBJ2-3	TRBV2	TRBD2	16	CASRKLAGKSTDTQYF	TGTGCCAGCAGGAAACTAGCGGGTAAAAGCACAGATACGCAGTATTTT
NA	TRBJ2-1	TRBV5-1	TRBD2	16	CASSYSLAGGDNEQFF	TGCGCCAGCAGCTACAGCTTAGCGGGAGGAGACAATGAGCAGTTCTTC
NA	TRBJ2-2	TRBV11-1	NA	14	CASSTVGITGELFF	TGTGCCAGCAGCACCGTAGGTATCACCGGGGAGCTGTTTTTT
once	TRBJ2-7	TRBV6-1	TRBD2	14	CASIAGGDLYEQYF	TGTGCCAGCATCGCGGGGGGGGACCTTTACGAGCAGTACTTC
NA	TRBJ2-3	TRBV5-6	TRBD2	16	CASSLSLAASTDTQYF	TGTGCCAGCAGTCTGTCGCTAGCGGCTAGCACAGATACGCAGTATTTT